Each of the 28 T cell receptor beta chains below was sequenced from the same sample in a study of cytomegalovirus exposure and HLA in healthy donors. Primers: 60 Vbeta forward and 13 Jbeta reverse. Sequenced by immunoSEQ multiplex PCR; TCRdb stores in-frame clones only, minus some. Of more than 150,000 clones listed, roughly 80% were seen once; the top ten hold about 1.3%. Sequenced material: PBMCs. Source of these receptors: a girl aged 5 to 17 in good health and CMV-seropositive.

For this clone: At one boundary the junction diverges from the germline segment, which might be a read error. CDR3 coding DNA: TGTGCTAGCAGCTTAAACAGGAACACTGAAGCTTTCTTT. Protein sequence: CASSLNRNTEAFF. The rearrangement joins TRBV7-7 to TRBJ1-1; D not resolved. This CDR3 contains 13 residues. The V gene's germline CDR1 is SSHAT and CDR2 FNYEAQ (reference sequence).

The chain employs TRBV7-2 and TRBJ2-7; TRBD2 agrees at 8 bases. Trimming at V came to 4 bases and at J to 9 bases, leaving 5 bases not matched to a gene. CDR1 is SGHTA and CDR2 is FQGNSA in the germline V gene. The CDR3 is 12 amino acids. CDR3 sequence: CASSSGTSSQYF. CDR3 in DNA: TGTGCCAGCAGCTCTGGGACTAGTTCGCAGTACTTC.

The chain couples TRBV29-1 to TRBJ1-2, with TRBD1 identical over 9 bases. The J segment lost 3 bases and the V segment lost 7 bases, leaving 12 bases of the junction unmatched. CDR1 and CDR2 from the germline V gene are SQVTM and ANQGSEA. This CDR3 has 15 residues. DNA of the CDR3: TGCAGCGCCCAATCCAGGACAGGGGTCGACTATGGCTACACCTTC. Encoded protein: CSAQSRTGVDYGYTF.

The V gene is TRBV25-1, the J gene TRBJ1-2; 7 positions match TRBD1. Germline loops: CDR1 MGHDK, CDR2 SYGVNS. After removal of 4 bases from V and 7 bases from J, the junction contained 12 bases not matched to a gene. The CDR3 is 15 residues long. The CDR3 DNA follows: TGTGCCAGCAGTGGGAGGCAGACAGGGAAAATTGGCTACACCTTC. This codes for CASSGRQTGKIGYTF.

J is TRBJ1-3 and V is TRBV14; 9 bases agree with TRBD1. Per the germline V gene, CDR1 is SGHDN and CDR2 is FVKESK. Trimming cost V 2 bases and J 2 bases; bases outside gene matches: 4. This CDR3 has 16 amino acids. CDR3 residues: CASSQPTGGPGNTIYF. CDR3 bases: TGTGCCAGCAGCCAACCCACAGGGGGCCCTGGAAACACCATATATTTT.

The chain recombines TRBV6-5 with TRBJ2-7; 7 bases line up with TRBD2. Germline trimming cut 6 bases from V and 1 base from J; bases unmatched to any gene: 9. Germline V gene data show CDR1 as MNHEY and CDR2 as SVGAGI. The CDR3 has 15 residues. The CDR3 DNA follows: TGTGCCAGCAGCCCTGTGGGAGGGCTATCCTACGAGCAGTACTTC. It is translated as CASSPVGGLSYEQYF.

The chain employs TRBV4-3 and TRBJ1-5; D unclear. The germline V and J ends were trimmed by 0 bases and 4 bases, with 10 bases remaining between them. The CDR3 consists of 15 residues. Germline CDR1 is LGHNA and CDR2 is YSLEER. The DNA of the CDR3 is TGCGCCAGCAGCCAAGATTTATATGCGAATCAGCCCCAGCATTTT. Amino acid sequence: CASSQDLYANQPQHF.

Worth noting for this clone: Other DNA variants within this sample encode the same CDR3. The genes are TRBV27 and TRBJ2-6; D is undetermined. Trimming shortened V by 3 bases and J by 1 base, and 4 bases separated the two germline ends. CDR1 is MNHEY, CDR2 SMNVEV, per germline (reference sequence). The CDR3 extends over 14 amino acids. The CDR3 DNA is TGTGCCAGCAGTTTCAGTTCTGGGGCCAACGTCCTGACTTTC. This gives the protein CASSFSSGANVLTF. Full variable domain (rest looked up from reference TRBV27 and TRBJ2-6): EAQVTQNPRYLITVTGKKLTVTCSQNMNHEYMSWYRQDPGLGLRQIYYSMNVEVTDKGDVPEGYKVSRKEKRNFPLILESPSPNQTSLYFCASSFSSGANVLTFGAGSRLTVL.

The chain employs TRBV6-5 and TRBJ2-1, with 13 bases matching TRBD2. CDR1 MNHEY and CDR2 SVGAGI come from the germline V gene. V shed 0 bases and J 9 bases; nucleotides not matched to a gene: 2. This CDR3 contains 15 residues. CDR3 DNA: TGTGCCAGCAGTTACTCGACTAGCGGGAGGTTTGAGCAGTTCTTC. Translation gives CASSYSTSGRFEQFF.

CDR3 protein: CSEKTGLNTEAFF. CDR3 coding DNA: TGCAGCGAGAAGACAGGACTGAACACTGAAGCTTTCTTT. The chain employs TRBV29-1 and TRBJ1-1; D perhaps matches TRBD1 (6 bases). The V end was cut by 7 bases, the J end by 0 bases, with 12 bases between. Germline CDR1 SQVTM, CDR2 ANQGSEA. This CDR3 spans 13 amino acids. Variable domain in full (rest from reference TRBV29-1 and TRBJ1-1): SAVISQKPSRDICQRGTSLTIQCQVDSQVTMMFWYRQQPGQSLTLIATANQGSEATYESGFVIDKFPISRPNLTFSTLTVSNMSPEDSSIYLCSEKTGLNTEAFFGQGTRLTVV.

The V gene is TRBV6-5, the J gene TRBJ1-5; possibly TRBD1 for D (6 bases). CDR3 length: 12 residues. CDR1 MNHEY and CDR2 SVGAGI come from the germline V gene. V was cut by 8 bases and J by 5 bases, with 10 bases left in between. CDR3 sequence: CASGGGYQPQHF. The CDR3 coding sequence is TGTGCCAGCGGTGGGGGCTATCAGCCCCAGCATTTT.

The V and J genes are TRBV19 and TRBJ1-5, with a tentative D call TRBD1 (5 bases). Trimming stripped 4 bases from V and 5 bases from J, with 18 bases between. The CDR3 is 16 amino acids. The germline gives CDR1 LNHDA, CDR2 SQIVND (reference sequence). The CDR3 reads CASSTAGLTLDQPQHF. DNA for the CDR3: TGTGCCAGTAGTACTGCGGGACTGACTTTGGATCAGCCCCAGCATTTT.

The gene calls are TRBV27 and TRBJ1-5, with D possibly TRBD1 on 6 matching bases. Trimming cost V 5 bases and J 7 bases, with 18 bases left between them. The CDR3 totals 15 residues. Germline V gives CDR1 MNHEY, CDR2 SMNVEV (reference sequence). CDR3 DNA: TGTGCCAGCAGTCCCCAGACAGGCGGCGGGCAGCCCCAGCATTTT. This codes for CASSPQTGGGQPQHF.

The rearrangement links TRBV28 to TRBJ1-5; D is undetermined. The CDR3 has 17 residues. Germline CDR1 reads MDHEN; CDR2 reads SYDVKM. Trimming stripped 7 bases from V and 4 bases from J, with 23 bases between. The CDR3 nucleotides read TGTGCCAGCAACACACACCTTAAGGGCAGCGGGAATCAGCCCCAGCATTTT. Residues: CASNTHLKGSGNQPQHF.

The rearrangement links TRBV6-5 to TRBJ2-2, with 8 nucleotides matching TRBD1. V gave up 7 bases and J gave up 4 bases; unmatched junction bases: 8. CDR3 length: 15 amino acids. Germline CDR1 and CDR2: MNHEY and SVGAGI. CDR3 sequence: CASTRTGRGTGELFF. CDR3 DNA sequence: TGTGCCAGCACCCGGACAGGGCGGGGCACCGGGGAGCTGTTTTTT.

The chain has TRBV5-6 and TRBJ1-2; TRBD1 aligns across 9 bases. V shed 2 bases and J 0 bases; nucleotides not matched to a gene: 8. The germline V gene encodes CDR1 SGHDT and CDR2 YYEEEE. This CDR3 has 17 amino acids. DNA for the CDR3: TGTGCCAGCAGCTTTGGAACAGGGGGCGTAACTAACTATGGCTACACCTTC. Protein: CASSFGTGGVTNYGYTF.

J is TRBJ1-5 and V is TRBV28; TRBD1 matches at 7 bases. This CDR3 contains 15 residues. The ends lost 3 bases at V and 2 bases at J; junction bases unmatched: 4. CDR1 and CDR2 (germline): MDHEN, SYDVKM. CDR3 DNA sequence: TGTGCCAGCAGTTTGGGAAGGGGGCGCAATCAGCCCCAGCATTTT. It specifies CASSLGRGRNQPQHF.

J is TRBJ1-3 and V is TRBV2, with D unresolved. V dropped 3 bases and J dropped 1 base, with 7 bases sitting between them. The CDR3 is 14 residues long. Germline V gives CDR1 SNHLY, CDR2 FYNNEI. The CDR3 nucleotides are TGTGCCAGCAGTGATTACCGGTCTGGAAACACCATATATTTT. Its translation is CASSDYRSGNTIYF.

The chain couples TRBV18 to TRBJ1-2; D is possibly TRBD1 (5 bases). Trimming took off 2 bases at V and 5 bases at J, with 12 bases between the two ends. The CDR3 is 14 residues long. The germline CDR1 and CDR2 sequences are KGHSH and LQKENI. CDR3 DNA: TGTGCCAGCTCACCAGGGGCCCAGGCTTATGGCTACACCTTC. Amino acid sequence: CASSPGAQAYGYTF. The whole variable domain, filled in from reference TRBV18 and TRBJ1-2, reads NAGVMQNPRHLVRRRGQEARLRCSPMKGHSHVYWYRQLPEEGLKFMVYLQKENIIDESGMPKERFSAEFPKEGPSILRIQQVVRGDSAAYFCASSPGAQAYGYTFGSGTRLTVV.

This rearrangement joins TRBV5-1 to TRBJ2-1, with D perhaps matching TRBD2 (6 bases). CDR1 SGHRS and CDR2 YFSETQ come from the germline V gene. The CDR3 covers 12 residues. With 6 bases removed from V and 8 bases from J, the gap between germline ends came to 12 bases. The CDR3 DNA is TGCGCCAGCAAAACTAGCTTCGATGAGCAGTTCTTC. It yields the protein CASKTSFDEQFF.

The chain employs TRBV6-5 and TRBJ2-7; TRBD1 is a possible D gene (6 bases). Germline loops: CDR1 MNHEY, CDR2 SVGAGI. CDR3 length: 15 amino acids. Trimming removed 2 bases from V and 2 bases from J, with 13 bases in between. The CDR3 sequence: CASSYAQGSPYEQYF. The CDR3 nucleotides are TGTGCCAGCAGTTACGCCCAGGGGTCCCCCTACGAGCAGTACTTC.

The V call is TRBV2, the J call TRBJ2-7, with 10 bases fitting TRBD1. Per the germline V gene, CDR1 is SNHLY and CDR2 is FYNNEI. This CDR3 spans 15 amino acids. V shed 6 bases and J 5 bases; nucleotides not matched to a gene: 10. The CDR3 bases are TGTGCCAGCAGAGCTCCGGGACAGGGGAAAGACGAGCAGTACTTC. Its protein is CASRAPGQGKDEQYF.

This chain connects TRBV7-6 to TRBJ2-2; D gene uncertain. Trimming cost V 0 bases and J 5 bases, with 7 bases left between them. CDR1 is SGHVS and CDR2 is FNYEAQ in the germline V gene. The CDR3 contains 14 residues. This CDR3 reads CASSLASVTGELFF. Written as DNA, the CDR3 is TGTGCCAGCAGCTTAGCGTCGGTTACCGGGGAGCTGTTTTTT.

The V call is TRBV5-4, the J call TRBJ1-2, with a possible D match to TRBD1 (5 bases). V was cut by 2 bases and J by 3 bases, with 8 bases left in between. The germline V gene has CDR1 SGHNT and CDR2 YYREEE (reference sequence). The CDR3 covers 13 residues. The CDR3 here is CASSFGGYYGYTF. CDR3 nucleotide sequence: TGTGCCAGCAGCTTTGGGGGGTACTATGGCTACACCTTC.

This chain links TRBV30 with TRBJ1-1, with no clear D. CDR1 is GTSNPN and CDR2 is SVGIG in the germline V gene (reference sequence). The V end was cut by 0 bases, the J end by 7 bases, with 12 bases between. The CDR3 is made up of 13 amino acids. Here the CDR3 reads CAWSVRFGGEAFF. CDR3 nucleotides: TGTGCCTGGAGTGTACGATTCGGCGGTGAAGCTTTCTTT. The full variable domain, completed using reference TRBV30 and TRBJ1-1, is SQTIHQWPATLVQPVGSPLSLECTVEGTSNPNLYWYRQAAGRGLQLLFYSVGIGQISSEVPQNLSASRPQDRQFILSSKKLLLSDSGFYLCAWSVRFGGEAFFGQGTRLTVV.

J is TRBJ2-3 and V is TRBV19, with D unclear. This CDR3 comprises 13 residues. V gave up 0 bases and J gave up 10 bases, with 11 bases separating them. The V gene's germline CDR1 is LNHDA and CDR2 SQIVND (reference sequence). The CDR3 region has the DNA TGTGCCAGTAGTATAGATCCTAACGCCGCGCAGTATTTT. Protein sequence: CASSIDPNAAQYF.

This clone showed up just a few times. The chain joins TRBV18 to TRBJ1-5, with D tentatively TRBD1 (6 bases). The CDR3 contains 14 residues. Trimming stripped 4 bases from V and 0 bases from J, with 7 bases between. Germline V CDR1 and CDR2: KGHSH, LQKENI. The CDR3 loop is CASSRDISNQPQHF. CDR3 nucleotides: TGTGCCAGCTCACGGGACATTAGCAATCAGCCCCAGCATTTT.

V and J are TRBV5-1 and TRBJ1-3; weak D call: TRBD1 (5 bases). CDR1 and CDR2 (germline): SGHRS, YFSETQ. This CDR3 is built from 14 residues. Trimming pared 3 bases from V and 0 bases from J, leaving 7 bases between. The CDR3 coding sequence is TGCGCCAGCAGCTCAGGGTCCTCTGGAAACACCATATATTTT. Its protein product is CASSSGSSGNTIYF.